This TCR beta chain was documented in a study of siplizumab effects on memory and regulatory T cells. Across the study: Mixed lymphocyte reactions were matched in twos, containing siplizumab at around 0.99 ug/mL or lacking drug.

Produced via immunoSEQ multiplex PCR; TCRdb's table is partial and in-frame only. The sample holds about 15,000 clones; about 43% are singletons and the top ten take 7.8%. Regarding the study as a whole: Naive or memory phenotype was unassignable for roughly 80-96% of proliferating CD4+ or CD8+ clones. On average, about 70% of mappable alloreactive CD4+ clones were Treg-derived under siplizumab, against roughly 27% in controls. The diversity of naive T cells seemed greater than that of memory cells, and their alloresponse contribution seemed major.

This clone has more than one count but fewer than ten. Its antigen remains unknown. Coculture of the mixed lymphocyte reaction cells took place at 37 degrees C and lasted over five days. Germline CDR1 LNHDA, CDR2 SQIVND (reference sequence). This CDR3 contains 15 residues. V was cut by 9 bases and J by 6 bases, with 21 bases left in between. The chain has TRBV19 and TRBJ2-1, with a weak D call TRBD2 (5 bases). The sequence was obtained from a human donor in good health; the cells came from an allogeneic mixed lymphocyte reaction. Some clones in this sample may be carry-over from other donors' samples. The sequenced material came from CFSE-low (dividing) CD4+ T cells sorted from an allogeneic mixed lymphocyte reaction. The CDR3 here is CASAPAAVKSNEQFF. The DNA of the CDR3 is TGTGCCAGCGCCCCGGCAGCGGTCAAAAGCAATGAGCAGTTCTTC.